The TCR beta chain under discussion was sequenced for a study of T cells in Graves' hyperthyroidism and ophthalmopathy. Researchers amplified the TCR beta CDR3 regions from RNA transcripts. Carried out on the TCR CDR3, a first-round RT-PCR used the HTBI primer set. Each CDR3 protein gets one entry after TCRdb re-called the multiplex PCR reads with MiXCR. The sample carries around 600,000 distinct CDR3 sequences, approximately 15% recorded once. Germline CDR1 reads SEHNR; CDR2 reads FQNEAQ (reference sequence). This CDR3 comprises 15 residues. The V gene end was trimmed by 1 base and the J gene end by 6 bases; junction bases not matched to a gene: 5. To note about this clonotype: This may be a read error, as it is one base from a much larger clone.

Exclusion criteria comprised uncontrolled infection, other autoimmune disease, pregnancy or lactation. The authors took PBMCs from 9.5 to 10 ml fresh peripheral blood. The sequence was collected from a woman in her forties or fifties with Graves' ophthalmopathy. Input material: blood. The chain recombines TRBV7-9 with TRBJ2-1, with 8 positions matching TRBD2. The CDR3: CASSLEAGDPNEQFF. The CDR3 DNA follows: TGTGCCAGCAGCTTAGAAGCGGGAGACCCCAATGAGCAGTTCTTC.